A selection of T cell receptor beta chains follows, all from one sample in a study of pediatric ulcerative colitis. Assay used: immunoSEQ multiplex PCR; TCRdb lists only in-frame clones, some missing. The sample yields 50,000 to 65,000 clones, 86% seen once. The sample was blood. The receptor set was obtained from a boy younger than 18 with severe ulcerative colitis. Both conserved end residues are part of each CDR3. D genes are given only for firm matches. For some rows the clone size is stated as once, few or many, or as a class when expanded; others skip it.

clone size	D gene	J gene	V gene	CDR3 length	CDR3 protein	CDR3 DNA
.	TRBD2	TRBJ2-7	TRBV7-2	15	CASSEGLAGGYEQYF	TGTGCCAGCAGTGAGGGACTAGCGGGAGGGTACGAGCAGTACTTC
.	.	TRBJ2-3	TRBV7-6	16	CASSLTAPPETDTQYF	TGTGCCAGCAGCTTAACCGCACCCCCCGAAACAGATACGCAGTATTTT
few	TRBD2	TRBJ2-7	TRBV19	18	CASSISLGGLAGVYEQYF	TGTGCCAGTAGTATCTCATTGGGCGGTCTAGCGGGAGTGTACGAGCAGTACTTC
.	TRBD2	TRBJ2-3	TRBV7-8	16	CASSLAGRGSTDTQYF	TGTGCCAGCAGCTTAGCGGGGCGGGGGAGCACAGATACGCAGTATTTT
.	TRBD1	TRBJ1-1	TRBV7-9	14	CASSTNRGFGEAFF	TGTGCCAGCAGCACCAACAGGGGCTTCGGTGAAGCTTTCTTT
.	.	TRBJ2-1	TRBV11-3	15	CASSLATGSRNEQFF	TGTGCCAGCAGCTTAGCGACAGGAAGCAGGAATGAGCAGTTCTTC
few	.	TRBJ1-1	TRBV2	14	CASTQGGMGTEAFF	TGTGCCAGCACCCAAGGAGGGATGGGCACTGAAGCTTTCTTT
once	TRBD2	TRBJ2-1	TRBV19	16	CASRVSSGSSYNEQFF	TGTGCCAGTAGGGTTTCTAGCGGTAGCTCCTACAATGAGCAGTTCTTC
.	.	TRBJ2-2	TRBV7-8	18	CASKQVILAATSPGELFF	TGTGCCAGCAAGCAAGTAATACTAGCTGCTACGAGTCCCGGGGAGCTGTTTTTT
.	TRBD1	TRBJ1-1	TRBV5-4	13	CASSFGQGTEAFF	TGTGCCAGCAGCTTTGGACAGGGCACTGAAGCTTTCTTT
.	.	TRBJ2-1	TRBV4-2	13	CASSQEYGNEQFF	TGTGCCAGCAGCCAAGAATACGGAAACGAGCAGTTCTTC
.	.	TRBJ1-5	TRBV28	18	CASRSGGRGSMGNQPQHF	TGTGCCAGCAGGTCCGGAGGTAGGGGCAGTATGGGAAATCAGCCCCAGCATTTT
.	.	TRBJ2-3	TRBV7-2	16	CASSLGTITSTDTQYF	TGTGCCAGCAGCCTAGGGACAATTACTAGCACAGATACGCAGTATTTT
.	.	TRBJ2-5	TRBV4-1	14	CASSQPGLQETQYF	TGCGCCAGCAGCCAACCGGGCTTGCAAGAGACCCAGTACTTC
.	.	TRBJ1-2	TRBV29-1	13	CSVVDGSNYGYTF	TGCAGCGTTGTAGACGGCTCTAACTATGGCTACACCTTC
.	TRBD1	TRBJ2-7	TRBV18	14	CASSSSGDSDEQYF	TGTGCCAGCTCATCGTCAGGGGACAGTGACGAGCAGTACTTC
.	TRBD1	TRBJ1-4	TRBV5-1	15	CASSPGQGLNEKLFF	TGCGCCAGCAGTCCGGGACAGGGCCTTAATGAAAAACTGTTTTTT
.	.	TRBJ2-2	TRBV7-3	15	CASSPTQTNTGELFF	TGTGCCAGCAGCCCGACACAGACGAACACCGGGGAGCTGTTTTTT
once	.	TRBJ2-7	TRBV7-9	14	CASSLVTETYEQYF	TGTGCCAGCAGCTTAGTGACAGAGACCTACGAGCAGTACTTC
.	TRBD2	TRBJ2-7	TRBV5-3	20	CARSPPKTLAGVIKAYEQYF	TGTGCCAGAAGCCCCCCCAAAACTCTAGCGGGAGTAATTAAAGCCTACGAGCAGTACTTC
once	.	TRBJ2-1	TRBV7-8	16	CASSPGALAPYNEQFF	TGTGCCAGCAGCCCAGGAGCCCTAGCGCCTTACAATGAGCAGTTCTTC
.	TRBD2	TRBJ2-3	TRBV7-6	15	CASTTPTSGGDTQYF	TGTGCCAGCACCACTCCGACTAGCGGGGGGGATACGCAGTATTTT
.	.	TRBJ1-2	TRBV7-2	17	CASSFRAQKSATNGYTF	TGTGCCAGCAGCTTTAGAGCTCAGAAAAGCGCAACAAATGGCTACACCTTC